This is a list of T cell receptor beta chains from one sample in a study of cytomegalovirus exposure and HLA in healthy donors. Here immunoSEQ multiplex PCR was the method, and the copy in TCRdb shows in-frame clones only, minus some. The table has under 200,000 clones, about 80% seen once; the top ten hold around 0.52%. Sequencing used PBMCs. The receptor source for this set is a woman in her 50s in good health and CMV-seronegative. CDR3s include the opening cysteine and the closing phenylalanine or tryptophan. The order of the fields is V gene, CDR3 length, J gene, CDR3 protein.

V gene: TRBV4-2
CDR3 length: 12
J gene: TRBJ2-7
CDR3 protein: CASSFTGDEQYF

V gene: TRBV9
CDR3 length: 13
J gene: TRBJ1-1
CDR3 protein: CASSSEGVREAFF

V gene: TRBV5-1
CDR3 length: 14
J gene: TRBJ2-7
CDR3 protein: CASSGGQGPYEQYF

V gene: TRBV4-3
CDR3 length: 19
J gene: TRBJ1-4
CDR3 protein: CASSQDLSDRGATNEKLFF

V gene: TRBV7-2
CDR3 length: 19
J gene: TRBJ2-1
CDR3 protein: CASSYLGLAGGQLYNEQFF

V gene: TRBV5-1
CDR3 length: 14
J gene: TRBJ2-6
CDR3 protein: CASSSGVGANVLTF

V gene: TRBV28
CDR3 length: 20
J gene: TRBJ2-1
CDR3 protein: CASSDTPGQKTSGTYNEQFF

V gene: TRBV27
CDR3 length: 12
J gene: TRBJ2-5
CDR3 protein: CASMNRVGTQYF

V gene: TRBV10-3
CDR3 length: 13
J gene: TRBJ1-1
CDR3 protein: CAMKDRAEVGAFF

V gene: TRBV4-2
CDR3 length: 17
J gene: TRBJ2-3
CDR3 protein: CASSQDGLPGRADTQYF

V gene: TRBV6-5
CDR3 length: 13
J gene: TRBJ2-2
CDR3 protein: CASSYIGERELFF

V gene: TRBV5-6
CDR3 length: 13
J gene: TRBJ2-7
CDR3 protein: CASSLGRVYEQYF

V gene: TRBV29-1
CDR3 length: 12
J gene: TRBJ1-2
CDR3 protein: CSTEGQGNGYTF

V gene: TRBV25-1
CDR3 length: 14
J gene: TRBJ1-3
CDR3 protein: CASREDSSGNTIYF

V gene: TRBV19
CDR3 length: 15
J gene: TRBJ1-2
CDR3 protein: CASSITQGARYGYTF

V gene: TRBV27
CDR3 length: 18
J gene: TRBJ2-3
CDR3 protein: CASSLLLAGGASTDTQYF

V gene: TRBV6-5
CDR3 length: 13
J gene: TRBJ1-2
CDR3 protein: CASRPTRGAGYTF

V gene: TRBV7-3
CDR3 length: 13
J gene: TRBJ1-2
CDR3 protein: CASIWEARSGYTF

V gene: TRBV19
CDR3 length: 14
J gene: TRBJ1-5
CDR3 protein: CASRQTGRGQPQHF

V gene: TRBV7-9
CDR3 length: 16
J gene: TRBJ2-5
CDR3 protein: CASSFIAGGFLETQYF

V gene: TRBV6-4
CDR3 length: 16
J gene: TRBJ1-2
CDR3 protein: CASSDSYRRGFYGYTF

V gene: TRBV9
CDR3 length: 14
J gene: TRBJ2-3
CDR3 protein: CASSVSSGGDTQYF

V gene: TRBV28
CDR3 length: 19
J gene: TRBJ2-3
CDR3 protein: CASSLPRDRDLGSTDTQYF

V gene: TRBV4-1
CDR3 length: 17
J gene: TRBJ2-6
CDR3 protein: CASSGTGPTSGANVLTF

V gene: TRBV5-1
CDR3 length: 16
J gene: TRBJ2-7
CDR3 protein: CASTSIPGGNSYEQYF

V gene: TRBV2
CDR3 length: 13
J gene: TRBJ2-7
CDR3 protein: CASSVAGGYEQYF

V gene: TRBV6-5
CDR3 length: 13
J gene: TRBJ1-1
CDR3 protein: CASSYAGVTEAFF

V gene: TRBV7-5
CDR3 length: 16
J gene: TRBJ2-1
CDR3 protein: CARRHKAGVSRNEQFF

V gene: TRBV6-5
CDR3 length: 13
J gene: TRBJ2-7
CDR3 protein: CASSSGLGIEQYF

V gene: TRBV28
CDR3 length: 13
J gene: TRBJ1-5
CDR3 protein: CASQGSFNQPQHF

V gene: TRBV19
CDR3 length: 20
J gene: TRBJ2-6
CDR3 protein: CASSIEGSGGFITGANVLTF

V gene: TRBV29-1
CDR3 length: 12
J gene: TRBJ2-1
CDR3 protein: CSVTGTVYEQFF

V gene: TRBV7-3
CDR3 length: 13
J gene: TRBJ1-1
CDR3 protein: CASRLLGNTEAFF